This TCR beta chain is from a study of T cell changes during pregnancy in multiple sclerosis. V was cut by 4 bases and J by 3 bases, with 15 bases left in between. This CDR3 contains 16 residues. Per the germline V gene, CDR1 is LNHDA and CDR2 is SQIVND (reference sequence). The data were produced by immunoSEQ multiplex PCR, yet TCRdb's version contains in-frame clones alone and is incomplete. Among about 38,000 clones listed, nearly 90% were seen once. Sequences were derived from CD4+ T cells from peripheral blood mononuclear cells, sampled in the second trimester of pregnancy. This TCR came from a female donor with multiple sclerosis, enrolled in a pregnancy study. V is TRBV19 and J is TRBJ1-4, with no clear D. The CDR3 bases are TGTGCCAGTAGTACCCACGAGGAGAGGCCTAATGAAAAACTGTTTTTT. It is translated as CASSTHEERPNEKLFF. Full variable domain (remainder filled in from reference TRBV19 and TRBJ1-4): DGGITQSPKYLFRKEGQNVTLSCEQNLNHDAMYWYRQDPGQGLRLIYYSQIVNDFQKGDIAEGYSVSREKKESFPLTVTSAQKNPTAFYLCASSTHEERPNEKLFFGSGTQLSVL.